This T cell receptor beta chain was identified during a study of Ad26.COV2.S vaccination and SARS-CoV-2 variants. Study-wide background: Recipients of Ad26.COV2.S got it intramuscularly, once or twice 56 days apart. Findings of the study overall: Breadth measured for non-spike TCRs was similar across vaccine and placebo recipients. Possible underestimation of total T cell responses by the TCR breadth and depth analyses was noted. Post-vaccination breadth of spike-specific CD8+ and CD4+ T cell responses was reportedly substantial.

TCRdb's copy holds only in-frame clones and misses some; the assay was immunoSEQ multiplex PCR. The sample lists hundreds of thousands of clones; more than 80% were seen once. With 1 base removed from V and 2 bases from J, the gap between germline ends came to 9 bases. Germline V CDR1 and CDR2: SGHAT, FQNNGV. The CDR3 is 14 amino acids. Comments on this clone: Its antigen is not identified.

Described treatment: 19 received Ad26.COV2.S at low or high dose, single or two shots; roughly five received placebo; per-sample allocation not given. On day 63 after the first injection, vaccine and placebo recipients gave samples. V and J are TRBV11-2 and TRBJ2-7; D unclear. Here the sequenced sample was peripheral blood, taken in a trial of Ad26.COV2.S vaccine versus placebo. The clonotype was recovered from a person between 18 and 60 years old who received the Ad26.COV2.S COVID-19 vaccine or a placebo. The CDR3 DNA follows: TGTGCCAGCAGCTTAGTAGGCTCGGCCTACGAGCAGTACTTC. The encoded protein is CASSLVGSAYEQYF.